A single sample gave rise to the 9 T cell receptor beta chains below, sequenced in a study of vaccination and CD4 T cells after COVID-19. These receptors' antigens are unknown. Documented treatment: roughly ten-day PBMC culture with coronavirus spike peptide pools or control peptides (ViraFEST assay). Sequence data for DNA of cultured CD4+ T cells were generated by the Oncomine TCR Beta short-read assay. TCRdb analysed the PCR reads with MiXCR anew, one entry per CDR3 protein. The sample has roughly 10,000 distinct CDR3 sequences, about 66% seen once; the top ten hold roughly 25%. The sequencing input was CD4+ T cells from blood, cultured in vitro. These receptors were collected from a human donor who had recovered from COVID-19.

The chain couples TRBV24-1 to TRBJ1-2; D perhaps matches TRBD1 (5 bases). The CDR3 runs to 13 residues. With 5 bases removed from V and 5 bases from J, the gap between germline ends came to 11 bases. The germline CDR1 and CDR2 sequences are KGHDR and SFDVKD. The CDR3 DNA reads as TGTGCCACCAGTGCGGGGACGGGGTATGGCTACACCTTC. Protein: CATSAGTGYGYTF.

The CDR3: CSARGLLAVTGELFF. Here the CDR3 DNA reads TGCAGTGCTAGAGGTTTATTAGCGGTCACCGGGGAGCTGTTTTTT. The chain has TRBV20-1 and TRBJ2-2, with TRBD2 as a possible D gene (6 bases). Trimming took 1 base from V and 4 from J, leaving 13 bases between them. In germline, CDR1 is DFQATT, CDR2 SNEGSKA (reference sequence). This CDR3 region has 15 residues.

The CDR3 DNA sequence: TGTGCCAGCAGCAGCCGCCTAGCGGGGGGCCGGTACGAGCAGTACTTC. Translating gives CASSSRLAGGRYEQYF. The V call is TRBV27, the J call TRBJ2-7; TRBD2 aligns across 11 bases. Unmatched junction bases numbered 11, after V lost 6 bases and J lost 4 bases. Germline CDR1 is MNHEY and CDR2 is SMNVEV (reference sequence). This CDR3 contains 16 residues.

The V gene is TRBV12-3 or TRBV12-4, the J gene TRBJ1-2, with 9 bases identical to TRBD1. The CDR3 has 15 amino acids. V shed 3 bases, J shed 4 bases, and the junction held 6 bases outside the gene matches. The CDR3 DNA reads TGTGCCAGCAGTTTTGGAACAGGGGGCGCCTATGGCTACACCTTC. It is translated as CASSFGTGGAYGYTF.

This sequence joins TRBV7-2 and TRBJ1-2, with TRBD1 identical over 9 bases. The CDR3 totals 14 residues. The trim removed 5 bases at V and 8 bases at J, leaving 9 bases unmatched. Germline CDR1 is SGHTA and CDR2 is FQGNSA. The CDR3 DNA is TGTGCCAGCAGCCTTATACAGGGGGCAGGGGGCTACACCTTC. It yields the protein CASSLIQGAGGYTF.

This clonotype showed up just once. The chain recombines TRBV20-1 with TRBJ2-1; tentative D call: TRBD1 (5 bases). The CDR3 runs to 13 residues. Deletions cut 0 bases from V and 6 bases from J, with 9 bases between. CDR1 and CDR2 (germline): DFQATT, SNEGSKA (reference sequence). The CDR3 protein is CSARDSRVNEQFF. In DNA, the CDR3 is TGCAGTGCTAGAGATTCCAGGGTCAATGAGCAGTTCTTC.

The CDR3 nucleotides read TGTGCCAGCAGCCCCAGTTGGAGTAGCTCGGGAAACACCATATATTTT. This codes for CASSPSWSSSGNTIYF. The rearrangement joins TRBV9 to TRBJ1-3; D uncertain. Germline V gene sequence: CDR1 SGDLS, CDR2 YYNGEE. The CDR3 covers 16 residues. Trimming removed 4 bases at V and 4 bases at J, with 18 bases between. The complete variable domain, with remaining parts taken from reference TRBV9 and TRBJ1-3, reads DSGVTQTPKHLITATGQRVTLRCSPRSGDLSVYWYQQSLDQGLQFLIQYYNGEERAKGNILERFSAQQFPDLHSELNLSSLELGDSALYFCASSPSWSSSGNTIYFGEGSWLTVV.

The rearrangement links TRBV20-1 to TRBJ2-7, with TRBD1 as a possible D gene (6 bases). The CDR3 contains 14 residues. Trimming removed 2 bases at V and 7 bases at J, with 18 bases between. CDR1 is DFQATT and CDR2 is SNEGSKA in the germline V gene (reference sequence). The CDR3 bases are TGCAGTGCTAGACCGTGGACAGCCTTGGGGGAGCAGTACTTC. Translated, it gives CSARPWTALGEQYF.

To note about this clonotype: In this CDR3 the conserved last residue, phenylalanine or tryptophan, is missing, so a read error is likely. The chain employs TRBV5-4 and TRBJ2-5; D not resolved. V lost 4 bases to trimming and J lost 1 base, with 20 bases between them. The CDR3 runs 17 residues. Germline CDR1 reads SGHNT; CDR2 reads YYREEE (reference sequence). This CDR3 is CASSPEPVRGSQETQYL. Here the CDR3 DNA reads TGTGCCAGCAGCCCGGAACCCGTCCGTGGCAGCCAAGAGACCCAGTACCTC.